This T cell receptor (beta chain) was recovered during a study of cytomegalovirus exposure and HLA in healthy donors. About the study: Prior work identified more than 90 million unique TCR beta sequences in 150 million to 200 million T cells.

Trimming took 3 bases from V and 6 from J; bases not matched to a gene: 9. Germline V lookup: CDR1 SGDLS, CDR2 YYNGEE. This CDR3 region has 15 residues. Study-level findings and limits: Many donors carried some public TCRs, although rarity characterized most TCR sequences. Because they were indistinguishable, some V segments, including TRBV6-2 and TRBV6-3, were excluded.

This clone was seen once. As yet, its antigen is unknown. 60 Vbeta and 13 Jbeta primers were used in PCR. Produced via immunoSEQ multiplex PCR; TCRdb's table is partial and in-frame only. This repertoire shows approximately 56,000 clones, 72% found once; its top ten account for around a fifth. This chain joins TRBV9 and TRBJ2-7; 10 nucleotides agree with TRBD2. The clonotype originates from a woman aged 45-65 years in good health and CMV-seropositive. Specimen: PBMCs. CDR3 protein: CASSEGVAGGSEQYF. The CDR3 DNA is TGTGCCAGCAGCGAGGGGGTAGCGGGGGGATCCGAGCAGTACTTC. The full variable domain, with the rest looked up from reference TRBV9 and TRBJ2-7, is DSGVTQTPKHLITATGQRVTLRCSPRSGDLSVYWYQQSLDQGLQFLIQYYNGEERAKGNILERFSAQQFPDLHSELNLSSLELGDSALYFCASSEGVAGGSEQYFGPGTRLTVT.